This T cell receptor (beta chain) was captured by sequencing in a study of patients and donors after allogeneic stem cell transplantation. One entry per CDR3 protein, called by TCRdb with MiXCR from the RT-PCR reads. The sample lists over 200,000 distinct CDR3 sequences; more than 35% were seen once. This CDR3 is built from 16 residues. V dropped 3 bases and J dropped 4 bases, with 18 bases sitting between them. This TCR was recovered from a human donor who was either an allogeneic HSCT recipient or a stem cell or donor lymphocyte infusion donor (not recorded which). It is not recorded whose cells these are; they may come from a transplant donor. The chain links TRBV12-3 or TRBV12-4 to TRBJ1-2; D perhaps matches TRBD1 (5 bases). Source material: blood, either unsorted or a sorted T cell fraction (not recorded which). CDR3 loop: CASSFRRVGSGYGYTF. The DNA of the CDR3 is TGTGCCAGCAGTTTCCGCAGGGTAGGGAGTGGCTATGGCTACACCTTC.